This T cell receptor (beta chain) was identified in a study of human T cells and chemical hapten exposure. This clonotype was observed many times. This CDR3 has 12 residues. Germline assignment: CDR1 MNHEY and CDR2 SVGAGI. V lost 5 bases and J lost 4, with 6 bases in between. A single record per CDR3 protein comes from TCRdb applying MiXCR to the RACE reads. The table includes a few hundred thousand distinct CDR3 sequences, 4.5% to 7% detected once. Time point denoted: pre-sensitization, week 0. The sample's treatment: therapeutic diphenylcyclopropenone sensitization with weekly scalp DPC. Extraction of total RNA was performed on unfractionated whole blood.

Sample: whole blood, taken in connection with sensitization to the hapten diphenylcyclopropenone (DPC). This clonotype originated in a young woman with alopecia areata. Some clones in this sample may be carry-over from other donors' samples. This sequence joins TRBV6-5 and TRBJ2-1; D is uncertain. The DNA for the CDR3 is TGTGCCAGCAGTGAACCTTACAATGAGCAGTTCTTC. Protein product: CASSEPYNEQFF.